A single T cell receptor (beta chain) is shown here with its context. These data are taken from a study of blood T cells in healthy people across ages. V lost 3 bases, J lost 7 bases, and 6 bases stayed unmatched. Germline V gene sequence: CDR1 DFQATT, CDR2 SNEGSKA (reference sequence). CDR3 size: 14 residues. Sample-barcoded 5' priming and a J-beta primer mix drove a second PCR of about 7 to 11 cycles. A single record per CDR3 protein comes from TCRdb applying MiXCR to the 5' RACE reads. The sample consists of 700,000 to 950,000 distinct CDR3 sequences, roughly 44% of them appearing once. V is TRBV20-1 and J is TRBJ1-6; 7 positions agree with TRBD1. The TCR sequence derives from a woman aged 60 to 75 in good health. The sample taken for sequencing was blood. The CDR3 protein is CSARSGGENSPLHF. The CDR3 DNA sequence: TGCAGTGCTAGGTCAGGGGGAGAGAATTCACCCCTCCACTTT.